One sample yielded the 20 T cell receptor beta chains listed below, sequenced in a study of OX40 agonist ivuxolimab in advanced cancers. Assay used: immunoSEQ multiplex PCR; TCRdb lists only in-frame clones, some missing. The table records about 96,000 clones, around 90% of them present only once. The specimen comprised CD4+ or CD8+ T cells sorted from blood, sampled in a trial of the OX40 agonist ivuxolimab. Receptor source: an adult with an advanced solid tumor such as melanoma, head and neck, liver or kidney cancer.

This rearrangement joins TRBV30 to TRBJ1-2; D perhaps matches TRBD1 (6 bases). This CDR3 contains 15 residues. The V and J ends lost 0 bases and 3 bases respectively, with 14 bases between them. CDR1 and CDR2 (germline): GTSNPN, SVGIG (reference sequence). The CDR3 sequence is CAWSVRFAGDYGYTF. The DNA of the CDR3 is TGTGCCTGGAGTGTACGGTTCGCAGGGGACTATGGCTACACCTTC.

This rearrangement joins TRBV5-4 to TRBJ2-3; D uncertain. V gave up 2 bases and J gave up 0 bases, with 7 bases separating them. The germline gives CDR1 SGHNT, CDR2 YYREEE (reference sequence). The CDR3 contains 14 residues. In DNA, the CDR3 is TGTGCCAGCAGCTTTGTGCAAAGCACAGATACGCAGTATTTT. This translates into CASSFVQSTDTQYF.

This rearrangement joins TRBV11-3 to TRBJ1-1; weak D call: TRBD1 (5 bases). Germline CDR1 SGHNT, CDR2 YENEEA. The CDR3 consists of 13 residues. V lost 2 bases and J lost 4, with 8 bases in between. CDR3 nucleotide sequence: TGTGCCAGCAGCTTATCGGGGCTCACTGAAGCTTTCTTT. This sequence encodes CASSLSGLTEAFF.

The chain carries TRBV6-6 and TRBJ2-7; a weak D match, TRBD1 (6 bases). Trimming removed 5 bases at V and 0 bases at J, with 8 bases between. The CDR3 loop spans 13 amino acids. The germline CDR1 and CDR2 sequences are MNHNY and SVGAGI (reference sequence). The CDR3 DNA reads TGTGCCAGCAGTCGACAGGTCTCCTACGAGCAGTACTTC. It codes for CASSRQVSYEQYF.

The V call is TRBV30, the J call TRBJ1-2; tentative D call: TRBD1 (6 bases). Germline values: CDR1 GTSNPN, CDR2 SVGIG (reference sequence). The CDR3 is 11 amino acids. V lost 6 bases and J lost 7, with 12 bases in between. CDR3 sequence (DNA): TGTGCCTGTTCACAGGGAGGTGGCTACACCTTC. It encodes CACSQGGGYTF.

The chain uses TRBV7-3 and TRBJ1-1; 8 nucleotides line up with TRBD1. The J segment lost 5 bases and the V segment lost 0 bases, leaving 5 bases of the junction unmatched. This CDR3 is 15 amino acids long. Germline CDR1 SGHTA, CDR2 FQGTGA. The CDR3 is CASSLTDREVTEAFF. CDR3 sequence (DNA): TGTGCCAGCAGCTTAACGGACAGGGAAGTTACTGAAGCTTTCTTT.

The chain has TRBV4-3 and TRBJ2-7; TRBD2 aligns across 9 bases. Per germline, CDR1 LGHNA and CDR2 YSLEER. After removal of 1 base from V and 6 bases from J, the junction contained 7 bases not matched to a gene. The CDR3 spans 15 residues. The CDR3 DNA reads TGCGCCAGCAGCCAAGGGGCAAGCGGGGGGTTCGAGCAGTACTTC. It specifies CASSQGASGGFEQYF.

The chain links TRBV19 to TRBJ2-7; TRBD2 is a possible D gene (5 bases). There are 13 residues in the CDR3. Germline lookup yields CDR1 LNHDA and CDR2 SQIVND (reference sequence). The ends were cut back, 2 bases at V and 7 bases at J, with 12 bases in the middle. The CDR3 is CASSISRDREQYF. The CDR3, as DNA: TGTGCCAGTAGTATATCTCGGGATCGGGAGCAGTACTTC.

This chain's CDR3 is CASSSEYNQPQHF. DNA of the CDR3: TGTGCCAGCAGCTCCGAATATAATCAGCCCCAGCATTTT. The rearrangement uses TRBV7-2 and TRBJ1-5; no clear D gene. CDR1 is SGHTA, CDR2 FQGNSA, per germline. Trimming pared 4 bases from V and 4 bases from J, leaving 8 bases between. CDR3 length: 13 residues.

The chain links TRBV5-6 to TRBJ1-3; D is uncertain. Germline CDR1 is SGHDT and CDR2 is YYEEEE. The length of the CDR3 is 13 residues. Trimming pared 2 bases from V and 10 bases from J, leaving 13 bases between. The CDR3 here is CASSLNIFGTIYF. CDR3 DNA: TGTGCCAGCAGCTTAAATATTTTCGGGACCATATATTTT.

The V call is TRBV11-3, the J call TRBJ2-7; 10 bases are shared with TRBD1. The CDR3 length is 14 residues. Germline CDR1 is SGHNT and CDR2 is YENEEA. The V segment lost 4 bases and the J segment 3 bases; nucleotides outside the gene matches: 3. The CDR3 region is CASSSRTGGYEQYF. Written as DNA, the CDR3 is TGTGCCAGCAGCTCCCGGACAGGGGGCTACGAGCAGTACTTC.

This chain joins TRBV28 and TRBJ1-1; D gene uncertain. This CDR3 has 13 residues. Germline V gene data show CDR1 as MDHEN and CDR2 as SYDVKM. V lost 5 bases and J 4 bases, leaving 11 bases between the germline ends. The CDR3 DNA sequence: TGTGCCAGCAGTCCCCTTTTCTTCACTGAAGCTTTCTTT. Amino acids: CASSPLFFTEAFF.

V is TRBV4-1 and J is TRBJ2-1; 13 bases fit TRBD2. Trimming at V came to 4 bases and at J to 5 bases, leaving 5 bases not matched to a gene. This CDR3 spans 16 amino acids. The germline V gene has CDR1 MGHRA and CDR2 YSYEKL. The chain's CDR3 is CASSRVLAGGNNEQFF. In DNA, the CDR3 is TGCGCCAGCAGCCGGGTACTAGCGGGAGGGAACAATGAGCAGTTCTTC.

This chain connects TRBV4-1 to TRBJ2-7; TRBD2 is a possible D gene (5 bases). Trimming took off 0 bases at V and 3 bases at J, with 15 bases between the two ends. This CDR3 has 16 amino acids. Germline CDR1 is MGHRA and CDR2 is YSYEKL. In DNA, the CDR3 is TGCGCCAGCAGCCAAGATTCGGCCTTCGGAGGCTACGAGCAGTACTTC. Translation gives CASSQDSAFGGYEQYF.

The genes are TRBV6-6 and TRBJ1-2; D is undetermined. Germline lookup yields CDR1 MNHNY and CDR2 SVGAGI (reference sequence). The CDR3 contains 13 residues. The V gene lost 6 bases and the J gene lost 3 bases, with 11 bases spanning the gap. This CDR3 reads CASRIQNDYGYTF. As DNA, the CDR3 is TGTGCCAGCAGGATACAGAATGACTATGGCTACACCTTC.

The chain recombines TRBV11-2 with TRBJ2-7, with TRBD2 matching 7 bases. Per germline, CDR1 SGHAT and CDR2 FQNNGV. Trimming removed 5 bases from V and 4 bases from J; junction bases left unmatched: 8. The CDR3 is 14 residues long. CDR3: CASSVRTRTYEQYF. CDR3 in DNA: TGTGCCAGCAGCGTCCGGACTAGGACGTACGAGCAGTACTTC.

The CDR3 DNA reads as TGTGCCAGCAGCTTGGGGCCAACCAGCAATCAGCCCCAGCATTTT. Translated, it gives CASSLGPTSNQPQHF. The chain employs TRBV7-9 and TRBJ1-5; TRBD1 is a possible D gene (5 bases). The CDR3 has 15 residues. The V gene lost 3 bases and the J gene lost 1 base, with 10 bases spanning the gap. CDR1 and CDR2 (germline): SEHNR, FQNEAQ (reference sequence).

As for this clone: The identical CDR3 is also encoded by other nucleotide sequences in the sample. The rearrangement joins TRBV6-1 to TRBJ1-1; D remains ambiguous. From germline, CDR1 is MNHNS and CDR2 SASEGT. V shed 6 bases and J shed 0 bases, with 5 bases lying between them. CDR3 length: 12 residues. CDR3 amino acids: CASRGVNTEAFF. Here the CDR3 DNA reads TGTGCCAGCAGGGGAGTGAACACTGAAGCTTTCTTT.

V is TRBV5-1 and J is TRBJ2-3; 10 nucleotides line up with TRBD2. The CDR3 is 15 residues long. CDR1 and CDR2 from the germline V gene are SGHRS and YFSETQ. The V and J ends lost 7 bases and 6 bases, in that order; junction bases with no gene match: 11. DNA for the CDR3: TGCGCCAGCCTTTTAACCGGGACTAGCGAGGATACGCAGTATTTT. It is translated as CASLLTGTSEDTQYF.

J is TRBJ1-2 and V is TRBV28, with a weak D call TRBD1 (6 bases). This CDR3 has 14 residues. V lost 8 bases and J 3 bases, leaving 16 bases between the germline ends. The germline gives CDR1 MDHEN, CDR2 SYDVKM. The CDR3 sequence is CASSLGGADYGYTF. The CDR3 nucleotides are TGTGCCAGCTCTCTAGGGGGGGCAGACTATGGCTACACCTTC.